Listed below are T cell receptor beta chains from one sample, sequenced in a study of vaccination and CD4 T cells after COVID-19. Their target antigens are unknown. TCRdb re-analysed the PCR reads in MiXCR, keeping a single row per CDR3 protein. The sample lists 7,000 or so distinct CDR3 sequences, about 43% occurring once. Sequences were obtained from CD4+ T cells from blood, cultured in vitro. Receptor source: a human donor in good health. Both conserved end residues are part of each CDR3. The order of the fields is clone size, D gene, J gene, V gene, CDR3 DNA, CDR3 protein. D genes are given only for firm matches. Not every row has a clone size; where given, it reads once, few, many or a size class.

NA	NA	TRBJ1-2	TRBV11-2	TGTGCCAGCACCATTGGGGGGACGGTCTATGGCTACACCTTC	CASTIGGTVYGYTF
few	NA	TRBJ1-2	TRBV19	TGTGCCAGTAATAGCCGGGAGCCTTTTGGCTACACCTTC	CASNSREPFGYTF
NA	NA	TRBJ2-7	TRBV2	TGTGCCAGCAACTCTCAGGGAATTTACGAGCAGTACTTC	CASNSQGIYEQYF
few	NA	TRBJ1-1	TRBV20-1	TGCAGTGCTCCTCAGGGGACTGGCACTGAAGCTTTCTTT	CSAPQGTGTEAFF
few	NA	TRBJ1-1	TRBV6-1	TGTGCCAGCAGCCCACCCGAGGCAGGGAACACTGAAGCTTTCTTT	CASSPPEAGNTEAFF
few	NA	TRBJ1-2	TRBV7-2	TGTGCCAGCAGCCCAAGCAGAGGAGATGGCTACACCTTC	CASSPSRGDGYTF
NA	NA	TRBJ1-1	TRBV2	TGTGCCAGCAACCTGTTTGAGGGTACTGAAGCTTTCTTT	CASNLFEGTEAFF
few	NA	TRBJ1-2	TRBV19	TGTGCCAGTAGTACGATACGATCCTCCTATGGCTACACCTTC	CASSTIRSSYGYTF
NA	NA	TRBJ1-5	TRBV6-1	TGTGCCAGTCACCTCGACAGGAGCTTGCCTGGGCAGCCCCAGCATTTT	CASHLDRSLPGQPQHF
NA	NA	TRBJ2-3	TRBV14	TGTGCCAGCAACCCAACAGGGCCCGGTACGCAGTATTTT	CASNPTGPGTQYF
NA	TRBD1	TRBJ1-2	TRBV20-1	TGCAGTGCTAGAGATGAGGACAGGATCTATGGCTACACCTTC	CSARDEDRIYGYTF
few	NA	TRBJ2-1	TRBV7-9	TGTGCCAGCAGCTGGGACTACAATGAGCAGTTCTTC	CASSWDYNEQFF
NA	NA	TRBJ2-5	TRBV7-2	TGTGCCAGCAGCGACATTCGAGTTGTCCAAGAGACCCAGTACTTC	CASSDIRVVQETQYF
NA	TRBD1	TRBJ1-2	TRBV6-1	TGTGCCAGCACCCCGGACAGGTTGGGTGGCTACACCTTC	CASTPDRLGGYTF
NA	NA	TRBJ2-5	TRBV6-1	TGTGCCAGCAGTGCCTCCTTCTCAGGCCAAGAGACCCAGTACTTC	CASSASFSGQETQYF
NA	NA	TRBJ2-5	TRBV7-3	TGTGCCAGCAGCTTACGACGGGAGGAGACCCAGTACTTC	CASSLRREETQYF
NA	TRBD1	TRBJ1-1	TRBV6-5	TGTGCCAGCAGTTACAGACAGGGGGCTGAAGCTTTCTTT	CASSYRQGAEAFF
few	NA	TRBJ1-5	TRBV7-9	TGTGCCAGCAGCTTAGATTCGCAGCCCCAGCATTTT	CASSLDSQPQHF
NA	NA	TRBJ2-6	TRBV20-1	TGCAGTGCTAGTACAGCTGGGGCCAACGTCCTGATTTTC	CSASTAGANVLIF
medium-sized	NA	TRBJ1-3	TRBV20-1	TGCAGTGTTCAGGACTCTGGAAACACCATATATTTT	CSVQDSGNTIYF
NA	NA	TRBJ1-1	TRBV7-8	TGTGCCAGCAGCTTCGGAGACAGAATTACTGAAGCTTTCTTT	CASSFGDRITEAFF
NA	NA	TRBJ1-2	TRBV7-2	TGTGCCAGCCCCTTTCTGGTGGGCAGACACTATGGCTACACCTTC	CASPFLVGRHYGYTF
NA	TRBD1	TRBJ2-2	TRBV6-5	TGTGCCAGCAGTCACCCGAGCGACAGGGCCCACACCGGGGAGCTGTTTTTT	CASSHPSDRAHTGELFF
NA	TRBD1	TRBJ1-1	TRBV19	TGTGCCAGTAGTGCCGGAACCGGGTCTCTCAGGGGGACTGAAGCTTTCTTT	CASSAGTGSLRGTEAFF
NA	NA	TRBJ2-3	TRBV19	TGTGCCAGTTCCCTCTGGCCGGGCGAGACGCAGTATTTT	CASSLWPGETQYF
once	NA	TRBJ1-3	TRBV6-1	TGTGCCAGCAGTCATCTCCCTACGGGCACTGGAAACACCATATATTTT	CASSHLPTGTGNTIYF
NA	NA	TRBJ1-5	TRBV7-2	TGTGCCAGCAGCTTAGCTCCAGGGCTGGGTCAGCCCCAGCATTTT	CASSLAPGLGQPQHF
NA	TRBD2	TRBJ2-7	TRBV5-1	TGCGCCAGCAGCCCCGGAGTGCGGGGGGGCCGCGAGCAGTACTTC	CASSPGVRGGREQYF
once	TRBD2	TRBJ2-2	TRBV20-1	TGCAGTGCTGTCCTAGCGGGGGGGGGCACCGGGGAGCTGTTTTTT	CSAVLAGGGTGELFF
NA	NA	TRBJ1-6	TRBV6-5	TGTGCCAGCAGTTTGATGCCTAGCTCCTATAATTCACCCCTCCACTTT	CASSLMPSSYNSPLHF
once	TRBD2	TRBJ2-5	TRBV12-3/TRBV12-4	TGTGCCAGCAGTCCGGGACTAGCGGGAGTGGAGACCCAGTACTTC	CASSPGLAGVETQYF
NA	TRBD1	TRBJ1-6	TRBV6-1	TGTGCCGGACAGGGTGAGACCAATTCACCCCTCCACTTT	CAGQGETNSPLHF
few	NA	TRBJ1-5	TRBV12-3/TRBV12-4	TGTGCCAGCAGTGCGGATGGCAATCAGCCCCAGCATTTT	CASSADGNQPQHF
once	NA	TRBJ2-3	TRBV5-1	TGCGCCAGCCGCCGGGGCGGGTACGGAACAGATACGCAGTATTTT	CASRRGGYGTDTQYF
NA	NA	TRBJ2-2	TRBV6-1	TGTGCCAGCAGCCTCCGGACCTCGAACACCGGGGAGCTGTTTTTT	CASSLRTSNTGELFF
few	NA	TRBJ2-2	TRBV20-1	TGCGGATCGACAGCTAACACCGGGGAGCTGTTTTTT	CGSTANTGELFF
NA	TRBD1	TRBJ1-2	TRBV24-1	TGTGCCACCAGTGATTTGCCGGACAGGAACTATGGCTACACCTTC	CATSDLPDRNYGYTF
NA	NA	TRBJ1-2	TRBV2	TGTGCCAGCAGTGAACAGGACCTGGGCGGCTACACCTTC	CASSEQDLGGYTF
NA	NA	TRBJ1-1	TRBV6-1	TGTGCCAGCAGTGAGGCGGGGGGCACTGAAGCTTTCTTT	CASSEAGGTEAFF
few	NA	TRBJ1-2	TRBV7-9	TGTGCCAGCAGCCCAAGCTCAGACACTTATGGCTACACCTTC	CASSPSSDTYGYTF
few	TRBD1	TRBJ1-2	TRBV27	TGTGCCAGCAGTCCGCGGACAGGGAATGGCTACACCTTC	CASSPRTGNGYTF
few	TRBD1	TRBJ1-2	TRBV27	TGTGCCAGCAGTTTAGGAGGGGGCGGTGGCTACACCTTC	CASSLGGGGGYTF
few	TRBD1	TRBJ2-6	TRBV5-1	TGCGCCAGCAGCTCGGGACAGGATACTTCTGGGGCCAACGTCCTGACTTTC	CASSSGQDTSGANVLTF
NA	NA	TRBJ1-6	TRBV24-1	TGTGCCACCAGTGAGTCCCGGGACAATTCACCCCTCCACTTT	CATSESRDNSPLHF
NA	NA	TRBJ1-5	TRBV7-2	TGTGCCAGCAGCTTAGGGTCGGGATATCAGCCCCAGCATTTT	CASSLGSGYQPQHF
few	TRBD1	TRBJ2-2	TRBV19	TGTGCCAGTAGGACAGGGGCGCACACCGGGGAGCTGTTTTTT	CASRTGAHTGELFF
few	NA	TRBJ1-2	TRBV27	TGTGCCAGCAGTTTGGGGGGAATGGCCTATGGCTACACCTTC	CASSLGGMAYGYTF
NA	NA	TRBJ1-6	TRBV7-9	TGTGCCAGCAGCTTAGAGCCTCTGAGCTCCTATAATTCACCCCTCCACTTT	CASSLEPLSSYNSPLHF
once	TRBD2	TRBJ2-7	TRBV5-4	TGTGCCAGCAGCCCTGCCATCCGAGCGGGGGGTGCCTACGAGCAGTACTTC	CASSPAIRAGGAYEQYF